A single sample is the source of the 5 T cell receptor beta chains below, sequenced in a study of blood T cell repertoires in COVID-19. Clones were read by immunoSEQ multiplex PCR, and TCRdb kept only the in-frame ones, dropping some. Of about 480,000 clones listed, 89% are singletons. The specimen sequenced was peripheral blood. All receptors come from a young man with COVID-19, enrolled during active disease.

J is TRBJ2-1 and V is TRBV9; D is unclear. CDR3 length: 16 amino acids. Trimming cost V 3 bases and J 5 bases, with 18 bases left between them. CDR1 and CDR2 from the germline V gene are SGDLS and YYNGEE. The CDR3 region is CASSASPASQHNEQFF. The CDR3 nucleotides read TGTGCCAGCAGCGCATCTCCTGCCTCACAACACAATGAGCAGTTCTTC.

The CDR3 spells CASSPASGSIYEQYF. The CDR3, as DNA: TGTGCCAGCAGTCCGGCTAGCGGGAGCATATACGAGCAGTACTTC. The chain combines TRBV6-5 with TRBJ2-7, with 10 positions matching TRBD2. Trimming removed 5 bases from V and 4 bases from J; junction bases left unmatched: 8. The CDR3 is 15 amino acids. CDR1 MNHEY and CDR2 SVGAGI come from the germline V gene.

This clone was detected only once. This sample includes further DNA sequences coding for the same CDR3. The V and J genes are TRBV7-9 and TRBJ2-7, with D tentatively TRBD2 (7 bases). Germline-derived CDR1 and CDR2 are SEHNR and FQNEAQ (reference sequence). V was pared by 5 bases and J by 1 base, with 12 bases between. CDR3 length equals 14 residues. Here the CDR3 DNA reads TGTGCCAGCAGCCTGGGGGGGCTTTCCTACGAGCAGTACTTC. It yields the protein CASSLGGLSYEQYF.

This clone was counted once. The rearrangement links TRBV20-1 to TRBJ2-1; D unresolved. Germline V lookup: CDR1 DFQATT, CDR2 SNEGSKA (reference sequence). The CDR3 is made up of 11 amino acids. With 3 bases removed from V and 8 bases from J, the gap between germline ends came to 8 bases. The DNA for the CDR3 is TGCAGTGCTAGGTTGAGCCATGAGCAGTTCTTC. This gives the protein CSARLSHEQFF.

The gene calls are TRBV5-1 and TRBJ2-1; 8 nucleotides line up with TRBD2. Germline V CDR1 and CDR2: SGHRS, YFSETQ. With 0 bases clipped from V and 1 base from J, the junction kept 6 bases outside the gene matches. The CDR3 loop spans 17 amino acids. CDR3 loop: CASSLVSGATSYNEQFF. DNA of the CDR3: TGCGCCAGCAGCTTGGTTAGCGGGGCTACTTCCTACAATGAGCAGTTCTTC.